These 31 T cell receptor beta chains came from one sample sequenced in a study of cytomegalovirus exposure and HLA in healthy donors. Vbeta (60) and Jbeta (13) primers were used in the PCR. Assay: immunoSEQ multiplex PCR; the TCRdb copy retains only in-frame clones and omits some. In the table there are roughly 160,000 clones, less than 80% of which are singletons. Sequenced: PBMCs. Receptors originate from a man in his forties in good health and CMV-seronegative.

This chain connects TRBV25-1 to TRBJ2-1, with TRBD2 matching over 8 bases. Germline V lookup: CDR1 MGHDK, CDR2 SYGVNS. CDR3 length: 16 residues. Trimming removed 3 bases from V and 5 bases from J; junction bases left unmatched: 9. CDR3 in DNA: TGTGCCAGCAGTGAGATGAGCGGGAGAGAAAACAATGAGCAGTTCTTC. Amino acids: CASSEMSGRENNEQFF.

The chain carries TRBV6-1 and TRBJ2-5; D may be TRBD2 (5 bases). TRBJ2-7 matches the DNA end more closely, so the J call is doubtful. The germline V gene encodes CDR1 MNHNS and CDR2 SASEGT. This CDR3 is 13 amino acids long. DNA for the CDR3: TGTGCCAGCAGCCCGGGATTGACCTACGAGCAGTACTTC. Its translation: CASSPGLTYEQYF.

In its sample, this clone was seen a few times. The rearrangement uses TRBV11-2 and TRBJ2-1; the match to TRBD2 covers 10 bases. The CDR3 has 15 amino acids. Germline assignment: CDR1 SGHAT and CDR2 FQNNGV. J lost 6 bases, V lost 6 bases, and 8 bases had no gene match. CDR3 loop: CASRPGTSEGNEQFF. Here the CDR3 DNA reads TGTGCCAGCAGACCCGGGACTAGCGAGGGCAATGAGCAGTTCTTC.

This chain's CDR3 is CASSQTPGELFF. CDR3 nucleotides: TGTGCCAGCAGCCAAACACCCGGGGAGCTGTTTTTT. The chain combines TRBV5-6 with TRBJ2-2; D call uncertain. Germline-derived CDR1 and CDR2 are SGHDT and YYEEEE. This CDR3 has 12 residues. V was trimmed by 4 bases and J by 6 bases, leaving 7 bases between them.

The chain couples TRBV2 to TRBJ1-4; D unresolved. Trimming left V 7 bases short and J 7 bases short, with 10 bases between. Germline V CDR1 and CDR2: SNHLY, FYNNEI. The CDR3 has 12 amino acids. The CDR3, as DNA: TGTGCCAGCAAAGAGGGAGCTGAAAAACTGTTTTTT. It specifies CASKEGAEKLFF. Full variable domain (remainder filled in from reference TRBV2 and TRBJ1-4): EPEVTQTPSHQVTQMGQEVILRCVPISNHLYFYWYRQILGQKVEFLVSFYNNEISEKSEIFDDQFSVERPDGSNFTLKIRSTKLEDSAMYFCASKEGAEKLFFGSGTQLSVL.

V and J are TRBV6-6 and TRBJ1-2; 8 bases are shared with TRBD1. CDR1 and CDR2 from the germline V gene are MNHNY and SVGAGI (reference sequence). The CDR3 is 16 residues long. J lost 3 bases, V lost 7 bases, and 13 bases had no gene match. CDR3 in amino acids: CASTPGFRGPDYGYTF. The DNA for the CDR3 is TGTGCCAGCACCCCAGGATTCAGGGGGCCGGACTATGGCTACACCTTC.

The chain's CDR3 is CASRGQGPKLSYEQYF. The CDR3 bases are TGTGCCAGCAGGGGGCAGGGTCCTAAATTGTCCTACGAGCAGTACTTC. The V call is TRBV5-6, the J call TRBJ2-7; D is possibly TRBD1 (5 bases). Germline CDR1 reads SGHDT; CDR2 reads YYEEEE. Between the trimmed V and J ends, which lost 5 bases and 1 base, there was a span of 19 bases. The CDR3 spans 16 residues.

This clone came up once. This chain uses TRBV28 with TRBJ2-7; 9 bases line up with TRBD1. Germline V CDR1 and CDR2: MDHEN, SYDVKM. V dropped 2 bases and J dropped 2; count of bases not matched to a gene: 4. This CDR3 has 15 amino acids. The CDR3 DNA follows: TGTGCCAGCAGTTTACCGGGACAGGGTCCCTACGAGCAGTACTTC. It specifies CASSLPGQGPYEQYF.

This clone was seen once. This chain links TRBV2 with TRBJ2-7, with 8 bases aligning to TRBD2. Germline-derived CDR1 and CDR2 are SNHLY and FYNNEI. The CDR3 sequence is 14 residues long. V lost 6 bases and J lost 6; bases outside the gene matches: 10. The CDR3 DNA follows: TGTGCCAGCAGGAGGGGAGCGGGAGTAGGCGAGCAGTACTTC. Amino acid sequence: CASRRGAGVGEQYF.

The rearrangement uses TRBV5-6 and TRBJ2-5, with a tentative D call TRBD2 (6 bases). Trimming stripped 3 bases from V and 4 bases from J, with 13 bases between. The CDR3 covers 14 residues. The germline gives CDR1 SGHDT, CDR2 YYEEEE. CDR3 bases: TGTGCCAGCAGCTATGCCCGGGGGTTAGAGACCCAGTACTTC. It encodes CASSYARGLETQYF.

This clone was counted only a few times. The chain carries TRBV4-3 and TRBJ1-3, with D hard to call. The V end lost 1 base, the J end lost 2 bases, and 9 bases lay between the germline ends. The CDR3 covers 15 residues. Germline assignment: CDR1 LGHNA and CDR2 YSLEER. The CDR3 loop reads CASSQGEGAGNTIYF. The CDR3 DNA follows: TGCGCCAGCAGCCAAGGTGAGGGTGCTGGAAACACCATATATTTT.

This clone has more than one count but fewer than ten. The chain recombines TRBV18 with TRBJ2-3; 7 bases map to TRBD1. Losses at the gene ends were 6 bases for V and 6 bases for J; bases not matched to a gene: 6. CDR3 length: 13 residues. Per the germline V gene, CDR1 is KGHSH and CDR2 is LQKENI. CDR3: CASSVDRADTQYF. The CDR3 DNA follows: TGTGCCAGCTCGGTCGACAGGGCCGATACGCAGTATTTT.

The chain links TRBV30 to TRBJ1-5, with 8 bases aligning to TRBD1. This CDR3 has 13 amino acids. Germline V gene data show CDR1 as GTSNPN and CDR2 as SVGIG (reference sequence). Trimming cost V 4 bases and J 4 bases; bases outside gene matches: 3. CDR3 sequence: CAWTTGGNQPQHF. CDR3 sequence (DNA): TGTGCCTGGACCACAGGGGGGAATCAGCCCCAGCATTTT.

The chain recombines TRBV5-4 with TRBJ2-5; D gene uncertain. Trimming shortened V by 0 bases and J by 4 bases, and 4 bases separated the two germline ends. The CDR3 is made up of 12 amino acids. In germline, CDR1 is SGHNT, CDR2 YYREEE (reference sequence). CDR3 coding DNA: TGTGCCAGCAGCTTGGTCGGAGAGACCCAGTACTTC. Translating gives CASSLVGETQYF.

V gene TRBV5-4 combines with J gene TRBJ2-7; D perhaps matches TRBD1 (6 bases). V gave up 2 bases and J gave up 1 base, with 13 bases separating them. The CDR3 length is 15 residues. CDR1 is SGHNT and CDR2 is YYREEE in the germline V gene (reference sequence). The CDR3 nucleotides read TGTGCCAGCAGCTTAGAGACAGGACATTCCTACGAGCAGTACTTC. This codes for CASSLETGHSYEQYF. The complete variable domain, with remaining parts taken from reference TRBV5-4 and TRBJ2-7, reads ETGVTQSPTHLIKTRGQQVTLRCSSQSGHNTVSWYQQALGQGPQFIFQYYREEENGRGNFPPRFSGLQFPNYSSELNVNALELDDSALYLCASSLETGHSYEQYFGPGTRLTVT.

In this sample, this clone turned up a few times. At one end the junction does not follow the germline gene, possibly because of a read error. The chain is built from TRBV28 and TRBJ2-6; 7 bases are a match to TRBD1. The CDR3 is 14 residues long. Germline V gene data show CDR1 as MDHEN and CDR2 as SYDVKM. CDR3 DNA sequence: TGTGCCAGCAGTTTCCGACAGGGCCCTAACGGCCTGACTTTC. Residues: CASSFRQGPNGLTF.

The chain is built from TRBV6-5 and TRBJ2-5; the match to TRBD1 covers 8 bases. The J call may not be correct, given that the DNA end is closer to TRBJ2-7. The CDR3 sequence is 15 residues long. Germline lookup yields CDR1 MNHEY and CDR2 SVGAGI. CDR3 DNA: TGTGCCAGCACCCCAGGGGGCAGGCCCCCCTACGAGCAGTACTTC. Residues: CASTPGGRPPYEQYF.

This clone has just one count. The J gene is TRBJ1-2, the V gene TRBV15; TRBD1 might be the D (6 bases). CDR3 length: 17 residues. CDR1 LNHNV and CDR2 YYDKDF come from the germline V gene (reference sequence). V lost 0 bases and J lost 1, with 15 bases in between. The DNA for the CDR3 is TGTGCCACCAGCAGAGAGGGGGCAGGGAGAAGTAACTATGGCTACACCTTC. Translating gives CATSREGAGRSNYGYTF.

This chain connects TRBV11-2 to TRBJ2-7, with D unresolved. The CDR3 extends over 13 amino acids. Germline CDR1 and CDR2: SGHAT and FQNNGV. The V end was cut by 3 bases, the J end by 0 bases, with 6 bases between. The CDR3 DNA reads as TGTGCCAGCAGCTTGGAGCTCTCCTACGAGCAGTACTTC. This sequence encodes CASSLELSYEQYF.

The chain links TRBV5-6 to TRBJ2-1; D unclear. V dropped 4 bases and J dropped 4 bases, with 3 bases sitting between them. CDR1 SGHDT and CDR2 YYEEEE come from the germline V gene. The CDR3 length is 11 residues. CDR3 residues: CASSTYNEQFF. The DNA of the CDR3 is TGTGCCAGCAGCACTTACAATGAGCAGTTCTTC. The full variable domain, in which reference TRBV5-6 and TRBJ2-1 provide the parts outside the CDR3, is DAGVTQSPTHLIKTRGQQVTLRCSPKSGHDTVSWYQQALGQGPQFIFQYYEEEERQRGNFPDRFSGHQFPNYSSELNVNALLLGDSALYLCASSTYNEQFFGPGTRLTVL.

The chain is built from TRBV28 and TRBJ2-2, with a weak D call TRBD1 (6 bases). The V end lost 3 bases, the J end lost 2 bases, and 10 bases lay between the germline ends. This CDR3 contains 15 residues. Germline CDR1 is MDHEN and CDR2 is SYDVKM. The CDR3 loop reads CASSLGARNTGELFF. The CDR3 nucleotides are TGTGCCAGCAGTTTGGGGGCGCGTAACACCGGGGAGCTGTTTTTT.

The chain is built from TRBV18 and TRBJ2-7; D may be TRBD1 (6 bases). Germline assignment: CDR1 KGHSH and CDR2 LQKENI. The CDR3 loop spans 15 amino acids. V lost 3 bases and J lost 2, with 14 bases in between. The CDR3 is CASSPLDQGPYEQYF. CDR3 DNA sequence: TGTGCCAGCTCACCTTTAGACCAGGGGCCCTACGAGCAGTACTTC. Complete variable domain (other parts from reference TRBV18 and TRBJ2-7): NAGVMQNPRHLVRRRGQEARLRCSPMKGHSHVYWYRQLPEEGLKFMVYLQKENIIDESGMPKERFSAEFPKEGPSILRIQQVVRGDSAAYFCASSPLDQGPYEQYFGPGTRLTVT.

Comment on this clone: A read error is likely, as this CDR3 ends without the conserved phenylalanine or tryptophan. V is TRBV5-1 and J is TRBJ2-7, with 8 nucleotides matching TRBD2. The V segment lost 4 bases and the J segment 6 bases; nucleotides outside the gene matches: 9. CDR1 and CDR2 (germline): SGHRS, YFSETQ. The CDR3 extends over 14 amino acids. The CDR3 sequence: CASSRSAGEAEQYL. In nucleotides, the CDR3 is TGCGCCAGCAGCCGCTCAGCGGGAGAAGCCGAGCAGTACCTC.

This chain uses TRBV19 with TRBJ2-7; the match to TRBD1 covers 12 bases. Germline V gene data show CDR1 as LNHDA and CDR2 as SQIVND (reference sequence). The CDR3 has 15 residues. Trimming removed 4 bases from V and 4 bases from J; junction bases left unmatched: 5. The CDR3 reads CASSTGTGGGYEQYF. The CDR3 nucleotides read TGTGCCAGTAGTACAGGGACAGGGGGCGGGTACGAGCAGTACTTC.

The gene calls are TRBV6-5 and TRBJ2-1; 11 nucleotides line up with TRBD2. The CDR3 consists of 15 residues. The germline V gene encodes CDR1 MNHEY and CDR2 SVGAGI. The V gene end was trimmed by 6 bases and the J gene end by 3 bases; junction bases not matched to a gene: 4. The CDR3 nucleotides are TGTGCCAGCAGAGTAGCGGGAGGGGTCTACAATGAGCAGTTCTTC. Its translation is CASRVAGGVYNEQFF.

Worth noting for this clone: The junction departs from the called germline gene at one end, perhaps through a read error. The V gene is TRBV19, the J gene TRBJ2-4; TRBD1 aligns across 7 bases. Per germline, CDR1 LNHDA and CDR2 SQIVND (reference sequence). The CDR3 extends over 17 amino acids. The CDR3 DNA reads as TGTGCCAGTAGCCCGGAGAGGGGGCGCCTCGCCAAAAACAGTCAGTACTTC. Its protein is CASSPERGRLAKNSQYF.

The V call is TRBV6-5, the J call TRBJ2-3; 9 bases match TRBD1. After removal of 7 bases from V and 4 bases from J, the junction contained 6 bases not matched to a gene. The CDR3 is 14 amino acids. Germline CDR1 reads MNHEY; CDR2 reads SVGAGI. The CDR3 loop is CASTRDRGSDTQYF. The CDR3 DNA is TGTGCCAGCACGAGAGACAGGGGGTCAGATACGCAGTATTTT.

The count of this clone is one. The chain couples TRBV18 to TRBJ2-1; perhaps TRBD1 as D (6 bases). Trimming removed 6 bases from V and 8 bases from J, with 17 bases in between. The length of the CDR3 is 14 residues. Germline CDR1 KGHSH, CDR2 LQKENI. The CDR3 is CASSVSGVGDEQFF. CDR3 nucleotide sequence: TGTGCCAGCTCCGTTTCAGGGGTAGGGGATGAGCAGTTCTTC.

The CDR3 protein is CASSLTGDPNQPQHF. The CDR3, as DNA: TGTGCCAGCAGTCTAACAGGGGACCCCAATCAGCCCCAGCATTTT. The J gene is TRBJ1-5, the V gene TRBV6-6; 7 positions agree with TRBD1. With 5 bases clipped from V and 3 bases from J, the junction kept 7 bases outside the gene matches. CDR1 and CDR2 (germline): MNHNY, SVGAGI (reference sequence). There are 15 residues in the CDR3.

J is TRBJ1-5 and V is TRBV11-3; D might be TRBD1 (6 bases). Trimming cost V 5 bases and J 6 bases, with 14 bases left between them. Per germline, CDR1 SGHNT and CDR2 YENEEA. The CDR3 length is 14 residues. This CDR3 is CASSPESRGQPQHF. The CDR3 DNA is TGTGCCAGCAGCCCTGAAAGCAGGGGTCAGCCCCAGCATTTT.

This clone showed up just once. The chain employs TRBV2 and TRBJ2-6; tentatively, D is TRBD1 (5 bases). The CDR3 is made up of 15 amino acids. Germline V gene sequence: CDR1 SNHLY, CDR2 FYNNEI. V lost 5 bases and J 4 bases, leaving 12 bases between the germline ends. The CDR3 reads CASSTRTQGANVLTF. The CDR3 DNA is TGTGCCAGCAGTACAAGGACACAGGGGGCCAACGTCCTGACTTTC.